This T cell receptor (beta chain) was obtained from a study of neurological immune-mediated disorders. One entry per CDR3 protein, called by TCRdb with MiXCR from the 5' RACE reads. Of about 25,000 distinct CDR3 sequences in the sample, around 3.4% were seen once. The CDR3 is 20 residues long. Per germline, CDR1 SGHTA and CDR2 FQGNSA. Trimming took 2 bases from V and 0 from J, leaving 22 bases between them. By share, this clonotype ranks as medium-sized. The sequence was collected from a woman in her twenties or thirties with multiple sclerosis. Sequenced sample: PBMCs. V usage is TRBV7-2 and J usage is TRBJ2-2; TRBD1 is a possible D gene (5 bases). CDR3 nucleotide sequence: TGTGCCAGCAGCTTAAGAAATAGTGAAGGGGCAAGCCCGAACACCGGGGAGCTGTTTTTT. It specifies CASSLRNSEGASPNTGELFF.